The clone carrying this T cell receptor (beta chain) appeared a few times. Other DNA variants within this sample encode the same CDR3. This CDR3 is built from 11 residues. Germline CDR1 and CDR2: SGHRS and YFSETQ. V gave up 0 bases and J gave up 3 bases, with 0 bases separating them. This record belongs to a study of beta chain features in type 1 diabetes. Every isolated RNA sample was fully reverse transcribed, so sequencing captured expressed TCRB transcripts. TCRdb keeps only in-frame clones here, not all; method: immunoSEQ multiplex PCR. The sample includes about 320,000 clones, roughly 15% of them seen just once.

V usage is TRBV5-1 and J usage is TRBJ2-5; D not resolved. The source material was central memory CD4+ T cells from blood. The sequence came from a man aged 30-40 years in good health. CDR3 bases: TGCGCCAGCAGCTTGGAAGAGACCCAGTACTTC. Protein: CASSLEETQYF.